The 23 T cell receptor beta chains in this list originate from one sample, sequenced in a study of blood T cell repertoires in COVID-19 (dated by TCRdb to about 2020). Library preparation employed the immunoSEQ multiplex PCR assay. TCRdb's version of the immuneACCESS table is confined to in-frame rearrangements and falls short of the full clone set. An unresolved V gene accounts for under half of the shortfall where checked; the remainder is of unknown origin. The sample profile shows 270,000 or so clones; 86% of them were found once. The ten largest clones take up about 8.8% of the sample. The specimen sequenced was peripheral blood. All receptors derive from a man aged 40-49 years with active or convalescent COVID-19.

This clone was counted once. CDR3 protein: CASSQVSSSYNEQFF. The CDR3 DNA is TGTGCCAGCAGCCAAGTAAGTAGCTCCTACAATGAGCAGTTCTTC. This chain joins TRBV3-1 (or the pseudogene TRBV3-2) and TRBJ2-1; D unclear. V lost 1 base to trimming and J lost 0 bases, with 7 bases between them. CDR1 is LGHDT and CDR2 is YNNKEL in the germline V gene (reference sequence). The CDR3 totals 15 residues.

The rearrangement joins TRBV5-1 to TRBJ2-3; 11 positions match TRBD2. Germline V CDR1 and CDR2: SGHRS, YFSETQ. The CDR3 is 18 residues long. J gave up 0 bases and V 1 base, and 7 bases lay outside the gene matches. CDR3 amino acids: CASSLTTSGGLSTDTQYF. CDR3 in DNA: TGCGCCAGCAGCTTGACCACTAGCGGGGGCCTTAGCACAGATACGCAGTATTTT.

The V gene is TRBV30, the J gene TRBJ2-7; 7 bases map to TRBD1. Germline CDR1 and CDR2: GTSNPN and SVGIG (reference sequence). CDR3 length equals 13 residues. Unmatched junction bases numbered 7, after V lost 4 bases and J lost 4 bases. The DNA for the CDR3 is TGTGCCTGGACCTTTCGGACAGGATACGAGCAGTACTTC. It yields the protein CAWTFRTGYEQYF.

This clone was recorded only once. The V call is TRBV27, the J call TRBJ2-1; D gene unclear. V was pared by 6 bases and J by 9 bases, with 18 bases between. The CDR3 extends over 14 amino acids. CDR1 MNHEY and CDR2 SMNVEV come from the germline V gene (reference sequence). This chain's CDR3 is CASRVPLQGGEQFF. For the CDR3, the DNA is TGTGCCAGCAGGGTACCCCTCCAAGGCGGTGAGCAGTTCTTC.

The J gene is TRBJ2-1, the V gene TRBV19, with a tentative D call TRBD2 (5 bases). Germline V gene data show CDR1 as LNHDA and CDR2 as SQIVND (reference sequence). This CDR3 has 15 amino acids. Between the trimmed V and J ends, which lost 8 bases and 7 bases, there was a span of 21 bases. The CDR3 DNA reads as TGTGCCAGTGGCGGGCACAGCGACCGTCGGAATGAGCAGTTCTTC. Encoded protein: CASGGHSDRRNEQFF.

J is TRBJ1-1 and V is TRBV5-1; D perhaps matches TRBD1 (6 bases). The CDR3 runs to 16 residues. Germline V gene data show CDR1 as SGHRS and CDR2 as YFSETQ. Trimming shortened V by 1 base and J by 3 bases, and 16 bases separated the two germline ends. This chain's CDR3 is CASSLTGTLRYTEAFF. In DNA form, the CDR3 reads TGCGCCAGCAGCTTGACTGGGACACTGAGGTACACTGAAGCTTTCTTT. Full variable domain (rest looked up from reference TRBV5-1 and TRBJ1-1): KAGVTQTPRYLIKTRGQQVTLSCSPISGHRSVSWYQQTPGQGLQFLFEYFSETQRNKGNFPGRFSGRQFSNSRSEMNVSTLELGDSALYLCASSLTGTLRYTEAFFGQGTRLTVV.

This clone was counted a single time. CDR3 coding DNA: TGTGCCAGCAGCTTGACAGGGGGCGTCTACACCTTC. This gives the protein CASSLTGGVYTF. The V and J genes are TRBV28 and TRBJ1-2, with 10 bases fitting TRBD1. V lost 6 bases, J lost 10 bases, and 5 bases stayed unmatched. The V gene's germline CDR1 is MDHEN and CDR2 SYDVKM. CDR3 size: 12 residues.

The rearrangement joins TRBV27 to TRBJ1-6; TRBD1 matches 8 bases. This CDR3 spans 14 amino acids. Per the germline V gene, CDR1 is MNHEY and CDR2 is SMNVEV (reference sequence). The ends lost 6 bases at V and 7 bases at J; junction bases unmatched: 5. In nucleotides, the CDR3 is TGTGCCAGCAGCAAGGACAGGGAGAATTCACCCCTCCACTTT. It is translated as CASSKDRENSPLHF.

This clone is a singleton in its sample. The chain is built from TRBV3-1 (or the pseudogene TRBV3-2) and TRBJ1-6, with D unresolved. CDR3 length: 13 residues. Germline V gives CDR1 LGHDT, CDR2 YNNKEL (reference sequence). Trimming left V 0 bases short and J 9 bases short, with 6 bases between. CDR3 region: CASSQDPGSPLHF. The CDR3 region has the DNA TGTGCCAGCAGCCAAGACCCGGGTTCACCCCTCCACTTT.

The rearrangement uses TRBV4-1 and TRBJ2-7; 7 bases line up with TRBD1. V trimming: 0 bases; J trimming: 5 bases; junction bases outside the gene matches: 7. Germline values: CDR1 MGHRA, CDR2 YSYEKL. The CDR3 loop spans 15 amino acids. DNA for the CDR3: TGCGCCAGCAGCCAAGATCACAGGGGTTTCAACGAGCAGTACTTC. It is translated as CASSQDHRGFNEQYF.

The V call is TRBV5-1, the J call TRBJ2-6; the match to TRBD1 covers 10 bases. The length of the CDR3 is 19 residues. Trimming cost V 0 bases and J 1 base; bases outside gene matches: 7. CDR1 and CDR2 (germline): SGHRS, YFSETQ. CDR3 sequence (DNA): TGCGCCAGCAGCTTGGGTACCGGGACAGGGGTATCTGGGGCCAACGTCCTGACTTTC. It translates to CASSLGTGTGVSGANVLTF.

V usage is TRBV28 and J usage is TRBJ1-5; D unclear. Deletions cut 8 bases from V and 0 bases from J, with 8 bases between. CDR1 and CDR2 (germline): MDHEN, SYDVKM. The length of the CDR3 is 13 residues. CDR3 protein: CASHLYSNQPQHF. CDR3 DNA: TGTGCCAGCCACCTCTATAGCAATCAGCCCCAGCATTTT.

The genes are TRBV28 and TRBJ2-3, with TRBD2 matching 10 bases. Germline-derived CDR1 and CDR2 are MDHEN and SYDVKM. The CDR3 totals 16 residues. V gave up 6 bases and J gave up 1 base; unmatched junction bases: 7. Here the CDR3 DNA reads TGTGCCAGCAGCGCGCCAGCGGGGGGGGGCACAGATACGCAGTATTTT. Translating it yields CASSAPAGGGTDTQYF.

The rearrangement links TRBV6-1 to TRBJ2-2, with a tentative D call TRBD1 (5 bases). The CDR3 loop spans 15 amino acids. In germline, CDR1 is MNHNS, CDR2 SASEGT. The ends were cut back, 1 base at V and 4 bases at J, with 10 bases in the middle. CDR3 protein: CASSEGRRVTGELFF. CDR3 nucleotides: TGTGCCAGCAGTGAAGGCCGCAGGGTCACCGGGGAGCTGTTTTTT.

CDR3 loop: CAWSRDSDYEQYF. As DNA, the CDR3 is TGTGCCTGGAGTCGGGACAGCGACTACGAGCAGTACTTC. The chain is built from TRBV30 and TRBJ2-7; TRBD1 aligns across 7 bases. This CDR3 is built from 13 residues. Unmatched junction bases numbered 4, after V lost 2 bases and J lost 3 bases. The germline gives CDR1 GTSNPN, CDR2 SVGIG (reference sequence).

This chain links TRBV19 with TRBJ1-3; a possible D gene is TRBD1 (6 bases). The CDR3 runs 13 residues. Per germline, CDR1 LNHDA and CDR2 SQIVND (reference sequence). V lost 6 bases to trimming and J lost 2 bases, with 8 bases between them. Here the CDR3 reads CASRTGPGNTIYF. The CDR3 DNA follows: TGTGCCAGTAGAACAGGGCCTGGAAACACCATATATTTT.

The chain employs TRBV18 and TRBJ2-1, with D possibly matching TRBD2 (6 bases). Germline assignment: CDR1 KGHSH and CDR2 LQKENI. The CDR3 totals 14 residues. V lost 3 bases, J lost 8 bases, and 14 bases lay in between. The CDR3 protein is CASSPGLWGDEQFF. For the CDR3, the DNA is TGTGCCAGCTCACCCGGCCTCTGGGGGGATGAGCAGTTCTTC.

Regarding this clone: At one of its ends the junction is not consistent with the germline gene, which may arise from a read error. The chain carries TRBV2 and TRBJ2-1; TRBD2 is a possible D gene (6 bases). CDR1 is SNHLY and CDR2 is FYNNEI in the germline V gene. There are 15 residues in the CDR3. In nucleotides, the CDR3 is TGTGCCAGCAATGAACCGGGACTGATAGCCAATGAGCAGTTCTTC. Its translation: CASNEPGLIANEQFF.

The gene calls are TRBV7-6 and TRBJ1-4; 10 positions match TRBD1. V dropped 1 base and J dropped 7; count of bases not matched to a gene: 6. The CDR3 runs 16 residues. Germline CDR1 reads SGHVS; CDR2 reads FNYEAQ. The CDR3 sequence: CASSLVPGQGTEKLFF. CDR3 DNA sequence: TGTGCCAGCAGCTTAGTACCGGGACAGGGGACTGAAAAACTGTTTTTT.

The chain couples TRBV4-1 to TRBJ2-5, with 13 nucleotides matching TRBD2. The CDR3 covers 19 residues. Germline-derived CDR1 and CDR2 are MGHRA and YSYEKL. V dropped 0 bases and J dropped 1; count of bases not matched to a gene: 8. This CDR3 is CASSQDKLAGGTLQETQYF. CDR3 coding DNA: TGCGCCAGCAGCCAAGATAAACTAGCGGGGGGGACACTCCAAGAGACCCAGTACTTC.

This clone showed up just a few times. The chain joins TRBV28 to TRBJ1-5; D uncertain. V gave up 6 bases and J gave up 2 bases, with 14 bases separating them. CDR3 length: 15 amino acids. Germline values: CDR1 MDHEN, CDR2 SYDVKM. The DNA of the CDR3 is TGTGCCAGCAGATTGAGGCGGGGTGGCAATCAGCCCCAGCATTTT. This translates into CASRLRRGGNQPQHF.

This sequence joins TRBV6-1 and TRBJ1-2; TRBD1 matches at 10 bases. The CDR3 covers 16 residues. Germline V lookup: CDR1 MNHNS, CDR2 SASEGT. J lost 6 bases, V lost 1 base, and 8 bases had no gene match. The CDR3 spells CASSEGETGGANGYTF. CDR3 coding DNA: TGTGCCAGCAGTGAAGGGGAGACAGGGGGCGCAAATGGCTACACCTTC.

The V gene is TRBV7-9, the J gene TRBJ1-3; D not certain. Trimming cost V 1 base and J 6 bases, with 4 bases left between them. The CDR3 is made up of 12 amino acids. Germline CDR1 reads SEHNR; CDR2 reads FQNEAQ (reference sequence). CDR3 sequence reads: CASSLELNTIYF. CDR3 DNA sequence: TGTGCCAGCAGCTTAGAGCTAAACACCATATATTTT.